This T cell receptor (beta chain) emerged from a study of T cells after yellow fever vaccination. Study background: Fractions low in cell number were prepared with SMART-Seq v4 Ultra Low Input.

Broader study findings: Reappearance after the booster was observed for most primary-vaccination clones (around 96% CD4, approximately 90% CD8).

Trimming removed 6 bases from V and 10 bases from J; junction bases left unmatched: 11. The CDR3 loop spans 14 amino acids. A remark on this clonotype: What it recognizes is unknown.

TCRdb analysed the 5' RACE reads with MiXCR anew, one entry per CDR3 protein. The table includes more than 350,000 distinct CDR3 sequences, around a tenth detected once. The source is a man in his late teens or twenties who received the YFV17D yellow fever vaccine. The sequenced sample was PBMCs, obtained on the day of the first yellow fever vaccination. The chain is built from TRBV12-3 or TRBV12-4 and TRBJ2-1; 8 bases agree with TRBD2. In DNA, the CDR3 is TGTGCCAGCAGCCCGGGACTAGTCCTAAGGGAGCAGTTCTTC. This codes for CASSPGLVLREQFF.